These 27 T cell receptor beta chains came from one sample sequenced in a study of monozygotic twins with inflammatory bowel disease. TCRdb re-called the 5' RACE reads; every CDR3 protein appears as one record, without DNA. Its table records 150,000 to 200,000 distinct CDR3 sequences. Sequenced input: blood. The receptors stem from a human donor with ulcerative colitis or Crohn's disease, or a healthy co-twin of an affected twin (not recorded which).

CDR3 protein: CASKAGGTDTQYF. The rearrangement joins TRBV6-1 to TRBJ2-3; the D gene TCRdb calls, TRBD1, cannot be checked with no DNA. Germline V CDR1 and CDR2: MNHNS, SASEGT. This CDR3 comprises 13 residues.

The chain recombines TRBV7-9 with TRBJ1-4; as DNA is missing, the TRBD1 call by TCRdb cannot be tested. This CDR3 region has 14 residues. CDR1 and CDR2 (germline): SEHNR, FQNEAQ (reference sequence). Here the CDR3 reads CASSWGQGNEKLFF. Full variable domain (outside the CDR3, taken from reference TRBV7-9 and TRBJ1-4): DTGVSQNPRHKITKRGQNVTFRCDPISEHNRLYWYRQTLGQGPEFLTYFQNEAQLEKSRLLSDRFSAERPKGSFSTLEIQRTEQGDSAMYLCASSWGQGNEKLFFGSGTQLSVL.

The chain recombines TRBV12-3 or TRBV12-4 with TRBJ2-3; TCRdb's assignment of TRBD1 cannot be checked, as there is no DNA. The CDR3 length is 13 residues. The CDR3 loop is CASSLGGPDTQYF.

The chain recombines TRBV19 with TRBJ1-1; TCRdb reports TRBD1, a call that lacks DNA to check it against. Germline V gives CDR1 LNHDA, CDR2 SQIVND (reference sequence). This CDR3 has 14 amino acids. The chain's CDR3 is CASSIPGMNTEAFF.

Here the CDR3 reads CASTPRGVTDTQYF. The chain links TRBV27 to TRBJ2-3; TCRdb selects TRBD1, and the lack of DNA leaves this call unchecked. Germline loops: CDR1 MNHEY, CDR2 SMNVEV (reference sequence). This CDR3 is 14 amino acids long.

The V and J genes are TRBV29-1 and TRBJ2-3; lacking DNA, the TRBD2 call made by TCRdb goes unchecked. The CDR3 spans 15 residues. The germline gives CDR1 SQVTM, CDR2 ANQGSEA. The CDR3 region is CSVEDWAGSTDTQYF.

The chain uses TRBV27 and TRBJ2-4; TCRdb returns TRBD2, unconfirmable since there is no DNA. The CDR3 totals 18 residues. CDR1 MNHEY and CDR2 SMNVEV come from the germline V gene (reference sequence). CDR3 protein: CASSSPWREGRAKNIQYF.

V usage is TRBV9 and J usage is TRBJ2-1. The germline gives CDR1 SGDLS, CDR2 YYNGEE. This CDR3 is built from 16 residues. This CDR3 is CASSPGDSSSYNEQFF.

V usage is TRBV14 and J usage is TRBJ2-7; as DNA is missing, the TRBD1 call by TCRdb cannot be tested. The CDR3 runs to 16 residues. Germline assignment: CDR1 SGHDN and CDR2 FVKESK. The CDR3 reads CASSQTPRDIRDEQYF. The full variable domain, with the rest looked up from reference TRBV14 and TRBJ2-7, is EAGVTQFPSHSVIEKGQTVTLRCDPISGHDNLYWYRRVMGKEIKFLLHFVKESKQDESGMPNNRFLAERTGGTYSTLKVQPAELEDSGVYFCASSQTPRDIRDEQYFGPGTRLTVT.

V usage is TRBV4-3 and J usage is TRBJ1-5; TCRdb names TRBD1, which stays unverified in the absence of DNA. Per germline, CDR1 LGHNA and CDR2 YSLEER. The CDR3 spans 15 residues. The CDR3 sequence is CASSQDLRGGQPQHF.

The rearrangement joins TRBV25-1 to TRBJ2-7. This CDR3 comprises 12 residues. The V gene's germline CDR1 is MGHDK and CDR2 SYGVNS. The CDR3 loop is CASSEFGREQYF.

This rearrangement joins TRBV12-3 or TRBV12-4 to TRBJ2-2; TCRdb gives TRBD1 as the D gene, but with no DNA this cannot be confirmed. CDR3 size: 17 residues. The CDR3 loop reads CASESRDRIANTGELFF.

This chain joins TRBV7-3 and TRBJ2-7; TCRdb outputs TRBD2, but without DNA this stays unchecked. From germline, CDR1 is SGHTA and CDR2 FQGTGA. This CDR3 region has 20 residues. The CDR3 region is CASSSPVWTGSSSGSNEQYF.

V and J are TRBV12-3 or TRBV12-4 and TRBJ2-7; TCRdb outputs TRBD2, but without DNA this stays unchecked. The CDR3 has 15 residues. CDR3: CASSLTGQGFDEQYF.

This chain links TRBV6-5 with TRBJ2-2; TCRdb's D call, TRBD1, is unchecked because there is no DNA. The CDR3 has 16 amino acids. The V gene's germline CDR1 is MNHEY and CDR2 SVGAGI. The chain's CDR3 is CASSYRVFGGTGELFF.

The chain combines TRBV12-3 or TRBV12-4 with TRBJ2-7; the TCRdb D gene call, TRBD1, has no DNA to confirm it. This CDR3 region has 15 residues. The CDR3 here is CASSFFTGSSYEQYF.

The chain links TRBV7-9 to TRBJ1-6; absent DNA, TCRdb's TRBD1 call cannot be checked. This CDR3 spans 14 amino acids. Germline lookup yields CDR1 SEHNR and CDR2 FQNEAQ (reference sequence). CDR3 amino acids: CASSGQGNNSPLHF.

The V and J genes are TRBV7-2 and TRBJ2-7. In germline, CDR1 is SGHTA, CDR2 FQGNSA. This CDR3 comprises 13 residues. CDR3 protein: CASSLGMIGEQYF.

The CDR3 sequence is CASRLGQGSQPQHF. V and J are TRBV6-1 and TRBJ1-5; without DNA, the TCRdb call of TRBD1 cannot be checked. There are 14 residues in the CDR3. Germline CDR1 and CDR2: MNHNS and SASEGT.

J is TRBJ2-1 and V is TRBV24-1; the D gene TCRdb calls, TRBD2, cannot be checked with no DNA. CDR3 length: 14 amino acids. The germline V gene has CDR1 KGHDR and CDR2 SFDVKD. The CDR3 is CATSPLAADNEQFF.

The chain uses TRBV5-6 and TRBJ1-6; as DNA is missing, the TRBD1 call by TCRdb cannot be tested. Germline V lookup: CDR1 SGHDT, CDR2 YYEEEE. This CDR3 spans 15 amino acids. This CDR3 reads CASSSLGGGESPLHF.

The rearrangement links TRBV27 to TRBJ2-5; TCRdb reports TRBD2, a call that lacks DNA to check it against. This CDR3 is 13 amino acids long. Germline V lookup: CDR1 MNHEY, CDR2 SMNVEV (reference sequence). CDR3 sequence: CASSLIAGETQYF.

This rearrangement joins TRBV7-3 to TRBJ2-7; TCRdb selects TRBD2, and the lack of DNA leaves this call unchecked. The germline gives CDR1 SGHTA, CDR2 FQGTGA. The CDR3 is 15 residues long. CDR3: CASSSGTSGKREQYF.

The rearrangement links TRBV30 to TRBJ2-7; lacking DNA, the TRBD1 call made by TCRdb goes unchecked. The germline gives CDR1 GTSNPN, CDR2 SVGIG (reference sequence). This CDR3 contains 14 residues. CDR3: CAWMGDRDIYEQYF.

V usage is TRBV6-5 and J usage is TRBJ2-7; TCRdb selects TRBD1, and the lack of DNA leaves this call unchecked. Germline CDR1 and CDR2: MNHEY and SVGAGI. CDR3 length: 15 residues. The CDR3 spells CASSYSGGAGGEQYF.

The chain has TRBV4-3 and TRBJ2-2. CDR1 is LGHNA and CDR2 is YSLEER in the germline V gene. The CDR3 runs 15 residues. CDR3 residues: CASSHRTANTGELFF.

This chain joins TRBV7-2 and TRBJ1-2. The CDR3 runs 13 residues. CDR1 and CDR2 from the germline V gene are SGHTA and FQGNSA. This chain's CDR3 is CASSLDPIYGYTF.